This T cell receptor beta chain is drawn from a study of CD8 T cells in Susac syndrome. About this clonotype: Its target is not known.

Random hexamers were used to reverse transcribe an amount of roughly 0.45 to 1 ug RNA. Coverage of TCR beta CDR3 amplification by immunoSEQ multiplex PCR extended to 54 Vbeta and 13 Jbeta. TCRdb used MiXCR to reprocess the immunoSEQ multiplex PCR reads, holding one entry per CDR3 protein. Here the sample spans about 290,000 distinct CDR3 sequences, around 89% being singletons. Both CD4+ and CD8+ T cells were negatively isolated, and TEMRA cells underwent FACS enrichment. Study-wide findings and caveats: As the study acknowledged, the number of individuals who were part of its TCR sequencing and HLA analysis was relatively small.

Material for sequencing was CD8+ T cells from PBMCs. This receptor was identified in a human donor with multiple sclerosis.

Here the CDR3 DNA reads TGTGCCAGCAGCTTACTCGGGGGGTACACAGATACGCAGTATTTT. Translation gives CASSLLGGYTDTQYF. The chain joins TRBV7-2 to TRBJ2-3; 7 nucleotides line up with TRBD2. CDR1 is SGHTA and CDR2 is FQGNSA in the germline V gene. The trim removed 2 bases at V and 2 bases at J, leaving 4 bases unmatched. The CDR3 sequence is 15 residues long. The full variable domain, in which reference TRBV7-2 and TRBJ2-3 provide the parts outside the CDR3, is GAGVSQSPSNKVTEKGKDVELRCDPISGHTALYWYRQSLGQGLEFLIYFQGNSAPDKSGLPSDRFSAERTGGSVSTLTIQRTQQEDSAVYLCASSLLGGYTDTQYFGPGTRLTVL.